Given below is one T cell receptor beta chain in context. Antigen: not known. This entry is derived from a study of cytomegalovirus exposure and HLA in healthy donors. Findings of the study overall: Later, an analysis showed that TCR beta chains associated with HLA were more clonally expanded than others that were equally common.

The CDR3 is made up of 14 amino acids. Germline V gives CDR1 MNHNS, CDR2 SASEGT. Trimming left V 6 bases short and J 4 bases short, with 15 bases between. This PCR relied on a set of 60 Vbeta primers and 13 Jbeta primers. Only in-frame clones appear in the TCRdb table, and some are missing; sequencing was by immunoSEQ multiplex PCR. The repertoire holds around 150,000 clones, with approximately 80% as singletons. The receptor's source is a middle-aged man in good health and CMV-seropositive. Sequencing was performed on PBMCs. The chain recombines TRBV6-1 with TRBJ2-5, with D perhaps matching TRBD2 (6 bases). CDR3 residues: CASRSGGFRETQYF. For the CDR3, the DNA is TGTGCCAGCAGATCCGGGGGTTTCCGAGAGACCCAGTACTTC.